These 11 T cell receptor beta chains were sequenced from one sample in a study of blood T cell repertoires in COVID-19. Sequenced by immunoSEQ multiplex PCR; TCRdb stores in-frame clones only, minus some. The sample shows about 130,000 clones, under 85% of them seen only once. The source material was peripheral blood. The receptors shown here come from a man aged 35-49 years with active or convalescent COVID-19.

This chain uses TRBV2 with TRBJ2-3; 9 bases are shared with TRBD1. Germline assignment: CDR1 SNHLY and CDR2 FYNNEI. There are 14 residues in the CDR3. The V and J ends lost 10 bases and 5 bases, in that order; junction bases with no gene match: 10. The CDR3 region is CATQVGTGLDTQYF. DNA for the CDR3: TGTGCCACGCAGGTTGGGACAGGGCTAGATACGCAGTATTTT.

The rearrangement joins TRBV4-1 to TRBJ1-6; D unclear. Germline V gene data show CDR1 as MGHRA and CDR2 as YSYEKL. V dropped 0 bases and J dropped 6 bases, with 12 bases sitting between them. The CDR3 runs 16 residues. The CDR3 nucleotides are TGCGCCAGCAGCCAAGATATCGTATGGCTTAATTCACCCCTCCACTTT. This translates into CASSQDIVWLNSPLHF.

This rearrangement joins TRBV11-2 to TRBJ1-5; no definite D call. The germline V and J ends were trimmed by 5 bases and 2 bases, with 13 bases remaining between them. CDR1 and CDR2 from the germline V gene are SGHAT and FQNNGV. The CDR3 contains 15 residues. CDR3 loop: CASSPQKQGNQPQHF. For the CDR3, the DNA is TGTGCCAGCAGCCCCCAAAAGCAGGGCAATCAGCCCCAGCATTTT. Based on the CDR3 plus reference TRBV11-2 and TRBJ1-5, the full variable domain is EAGVAQSPRYKIIEKRQSVAFWCNPISGHATLYWYQQILGQGPKLLIQFQNNGVVDDSQLPKDRFSAERLKGVDSTLKIQPAKLEDSAVYLCASSPQKQGNQPQHFGDGTRLSIL.

V and J are TRBV18 and TRBJ2-5, with TRBD2 identical over 11 bases. CDR3 length: 18 amino acids. The V gene end was trimmed by 2 bases and the J gene end by 0 bases; junction bases not matched to a gene: 8. CDR1 is KGHSH and CDR2 is LQKENI in the germline V gene. The CDR3 is CASSPMASGGTYQETQYF. The CDR3, as DNA: TGTGCCAGCTCACCAATGGCTAGCGGGGGGACGTACCAAGAGACCCAGTACTTC.

This chain joins TRBV14 and TRBJ1-2; tentative D call: TRBD1 (6 bases). The ends were cut back, 0 bases at V and 4 bases at J, with 9 bases in the middle. The CDR3 consists of 14 residues. Germline CDR1 SGHDN, CDR2 FVKESK. The CDR3 DNA follows: TGTGCCAGCAGCCAAGATGGACAGTTCTATGGCTACACCTTC. It translates to CASSQDGQFYGYTF.

The chain joins TRBV7-2 to TRBJ1-2, with 11 positions matching TRBD1. Trimming at V came to 5 bases and at J to 5 bases, leaving 7 bases not matched to a gene. The germline V gene encodes CDR1 SGHTA and CDR2 FQGNSA. CDR3 length: 15 amino acids. This CDR3 reads CASSIPGQGAYGYTF. The CDR3 region has the DNA TGTGCCAGCAGCATCCCCGGACAGGGGGCTTATGGCTACACCTTC.

This chain uses TRBV7-2 with TRBJ1-1; D unclear. Germline CDR1 SGHTA, CDR2 FQGNSA. The CDR3 length is 15 residues. V was clipped by 1 base and J by 3 bases, with 12 bases between them. The CDR3 coding sequence is TGTGCCAGCAGCTTAGAAGTAAACAGCTACACTGAAGCTTTCTTT. Its protein is CASSLEVNSYTEAFF.

The chain is built from TRBV28 and TRBJ2-5; 9 nucleotides agree with TRBD2. CDR3 length: 15 amino acids. From germline, CDR1 is MDHEN and CDR2 SYDVKM. Trimming took 2 bases from V and 5 from J; bases not matched to a gene: 6. CDR3 amino acids: CASSLGSGGSETQYF. The CDR3 region has the DNA TGTGCCAGCAGTTTAGGGAGCGGGGGGTCGGAGACCCAGTACTTC.

CDR3 sequence reads: CASSQEVGVSRNTIYF. The CDR3 nucleotides read TGTGCCAGCAGCCAAGAAGTAGGGGTTTCGAGAAACACCATATATTTT. The chain carries TRBV3-1 (or the pseudogene TRBV3-2) and TRBJ1-3, with D possibly TRBD1 on 5 matching bases. Trimming shortened V by 0 bases and J by 5 bases, and 14 bases separated the two germline ends. The CDR3 contains 16 residues. Germline V CDR1 and CDR2: LGHDT, YNNKEL (reference sequence).

The V and J genes are TRBV2 and TRBJ1-6; maybe TRBD1 (5 bases). V lost 3 bases and J lost 7, with 10 bases in between. This CDR3 has 14 residues. CDR1 is SNHLY, CDR2 FYNNEI, per germline. The CDR3 bases are TGTGCCAGCAGTGATCAGGGTAAAAATTCACCCCTCCACTTT. Amino acid sequence: CASSDQGKNSPLHF.

This chain links TRBV19 with TRBJ2-4; D perhaps matches TRBD2 (5 bases). Germline CDR1 reads LNHDA; CDR2 reads SQIVND (reference sequence). V lost 7 bases and J 1 base, leaving 11 bases between the germline ends. This CDR3 comprises 14 residues. The DNA of the CDR3 is TGTGCCAGTATGCTCCCGGGGGCCAAAAACATTCAGTACTTC. Encoded protein: CASMLPGAKNIQYF.